This TCR beta chain appears in the sequencing data of a study of blood T cell repertoires in COVID-19. Background on the study: Samples taken during acute and convalescent COVID-19 were collected in the United States, Italy and Spain. T cells, B-cell-depleted T cells, or PBMCs supplied cDNA or gDNA.

This CDR3 spans 18 amino acids. Germline CDR1 MDHEN, CDR2 SYDVKM. Trimming removed 4 bases from V and 4 bases from J; junction bases left unmatched: 17. Authors' processing steps: Estimated nucleated cell counts came from reference gene primer amplification. Sequencing was performed with immunoSEQ multiplex PCR; in TCRdb, only in-frame clones are kept and a portion is missing. V, J and clone size were drawn from that table, and D and trimming were deduced from the DNA. Of fewer than 250,000 clones in the sample, 83% were seen once. Sequencing was done on a sample of peripheral blood. This TCR was sampled from a woman between 45 and 60 years old with acute or convalescent COVID-19. V is TRBV28 and J is TRBJ2-7; 9 nucleotides align to TRBD2. The CDR3 spells CASSYDLGAGLARYEQYF. The CDR3 nucleotides are TGTGCCAGCAGTTATGATTTGGGGGCGGGACTAGCTAGGTACGAGCAGTACTTC.